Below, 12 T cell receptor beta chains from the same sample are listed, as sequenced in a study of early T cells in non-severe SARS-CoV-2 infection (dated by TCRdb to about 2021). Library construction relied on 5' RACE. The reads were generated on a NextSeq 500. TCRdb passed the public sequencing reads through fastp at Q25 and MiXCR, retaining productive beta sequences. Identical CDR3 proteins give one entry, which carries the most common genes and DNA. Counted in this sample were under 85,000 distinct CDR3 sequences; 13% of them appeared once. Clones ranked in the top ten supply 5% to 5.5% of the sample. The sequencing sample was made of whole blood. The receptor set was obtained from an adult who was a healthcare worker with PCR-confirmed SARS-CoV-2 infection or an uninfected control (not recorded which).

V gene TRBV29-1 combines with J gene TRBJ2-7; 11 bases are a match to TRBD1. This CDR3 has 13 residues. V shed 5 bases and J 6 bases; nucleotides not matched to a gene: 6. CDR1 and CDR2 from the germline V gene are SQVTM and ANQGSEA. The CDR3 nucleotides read TGCAGCGTTACCGGGACAGGGGGTCGCGAGCAGTACTTC. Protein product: CSVTGTGGREQYF.

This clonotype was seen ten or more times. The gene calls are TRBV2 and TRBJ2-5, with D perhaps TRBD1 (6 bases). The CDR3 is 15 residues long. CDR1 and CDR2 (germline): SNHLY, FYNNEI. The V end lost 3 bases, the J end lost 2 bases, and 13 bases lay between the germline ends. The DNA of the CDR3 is TGTGCCAGCAGTGAGACAGGAATGACTCAAGAGACCCAGTACTTC. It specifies CASSETGMTQETQYF.

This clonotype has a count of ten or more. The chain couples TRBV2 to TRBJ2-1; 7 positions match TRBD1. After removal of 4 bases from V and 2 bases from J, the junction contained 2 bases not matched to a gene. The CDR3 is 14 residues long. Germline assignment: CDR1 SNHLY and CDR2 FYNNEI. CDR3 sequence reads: CASSVGTAYNEQFF. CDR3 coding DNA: TGTGCCAGCAGTGTGGGGACAGCCTACAATGAGCAGTTCTTC.

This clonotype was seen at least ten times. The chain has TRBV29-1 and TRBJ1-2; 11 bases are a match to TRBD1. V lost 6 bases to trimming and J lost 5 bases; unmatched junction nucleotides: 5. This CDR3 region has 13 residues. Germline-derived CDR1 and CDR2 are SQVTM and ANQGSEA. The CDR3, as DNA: TGCAGCGTCCGGGACAGGGGGTATTATGGCTACACCTTC. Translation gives CSVRDRGYYGYTF.

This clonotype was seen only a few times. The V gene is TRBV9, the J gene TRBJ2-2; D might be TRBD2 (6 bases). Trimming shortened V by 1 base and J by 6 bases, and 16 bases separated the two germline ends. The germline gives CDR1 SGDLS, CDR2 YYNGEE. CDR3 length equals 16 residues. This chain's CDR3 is CASSVSPGLGSGELFF. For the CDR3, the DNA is TGTGCCAGCAGCGTATCTCCGGGACTTGGCTCCGGGGAGCTGTTTTTT.

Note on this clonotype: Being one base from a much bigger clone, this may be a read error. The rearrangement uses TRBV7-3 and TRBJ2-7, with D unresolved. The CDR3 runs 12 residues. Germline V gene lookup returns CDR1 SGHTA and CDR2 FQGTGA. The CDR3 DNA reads TGTGTCAGCAGCCATCCTGTTTGCGAGCAGTACTTC. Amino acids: CVSSHPVCEQYF.

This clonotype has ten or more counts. CDR3 in DNA: TGTGCCAGCAGTATACAGGGTTGGGAAGCTTTCTTT. Translation: CASSIQGWEAFF. The genes are TRBV12-3 or TRBV12-4 and TRBJ1-1, with a weak D call TRBD1 (6 bases). The CDR3 sequence is 12 residues long. The V and J ends lost 5 bases and 8 bases respectively, with 12 bases between them.

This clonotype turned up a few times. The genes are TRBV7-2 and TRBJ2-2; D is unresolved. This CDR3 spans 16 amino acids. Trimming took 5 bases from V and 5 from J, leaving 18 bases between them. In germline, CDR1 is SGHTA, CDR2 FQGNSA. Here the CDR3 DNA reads TGTGCCAGCAGCCCGACAACTTCCTCTTTGACCGGGGAGCTGTTTTTT. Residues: CASSPTTSSLTGELFF.

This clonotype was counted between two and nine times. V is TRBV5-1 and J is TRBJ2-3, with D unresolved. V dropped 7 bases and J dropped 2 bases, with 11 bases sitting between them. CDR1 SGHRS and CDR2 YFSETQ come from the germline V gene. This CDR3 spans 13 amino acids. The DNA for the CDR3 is TGCGCCAGCCGCCGTACAACCACAGATACGCAGTATTTT. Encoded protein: CASRRTTTDTQYF.

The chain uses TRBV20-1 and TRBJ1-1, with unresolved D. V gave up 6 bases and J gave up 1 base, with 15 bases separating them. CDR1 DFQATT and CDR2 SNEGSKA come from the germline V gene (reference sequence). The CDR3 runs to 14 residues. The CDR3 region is CSAPPPGWNTEAFF. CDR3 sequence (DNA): TGCAGTGCCCCACCCCCGGGCTGGAACACTGAAGCTTTCTTT.

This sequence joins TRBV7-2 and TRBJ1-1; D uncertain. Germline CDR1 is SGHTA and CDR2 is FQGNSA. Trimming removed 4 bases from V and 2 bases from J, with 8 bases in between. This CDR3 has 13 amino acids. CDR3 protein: CASSSHPNTEAFF. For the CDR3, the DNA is TGTGCCAGCAGCTCCCACCCTAACACTGAAGCTTTCTTT.

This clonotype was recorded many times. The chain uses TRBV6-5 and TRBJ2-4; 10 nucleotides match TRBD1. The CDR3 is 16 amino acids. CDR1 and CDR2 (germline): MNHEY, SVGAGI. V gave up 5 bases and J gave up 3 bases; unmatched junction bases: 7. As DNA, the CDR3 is TGTGCCAGCAGTAGAAGACAGGGGGCGGTCAAAAACATTCAGTACTTC. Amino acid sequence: CASSRRQGAVKNIQYF.